Below, 5 T cell receptor beta chains from the same sample are listed, as sequenced in a study of blood T cell repertoires in COVID-19. The repertoire was sequenced with immunoSEQ multiplex PCR; TCRdb's copy has only in-frame clones and lacks some. Of about 78,000 clones in the sample, roughly 88% were seen once. The sample was peripheral blood. The receptor source for this set is a woman aged 45-65 years in a cohort sampled during active COVID-19.

The rearrangement joins TRBV15 to TRBJ2-2; TRBD2 agrees at 11 bases. In germline, CDR1 is LNHNV, CDR2 YYDKDF (reference sequence). Unmatched junction bases numbered 10, after V lost 1 base and J lost 6 bases. This CDR3 spans 18 amino acids. The CDR3 coding sequence is TGTGCCACCAGCAGAGCAAAGAATAGCGGGAGGGCCGCCGGGGAGCTGTTTTTT. Translating it yields CATSRAKNSGRAAGELFF.

The CDR3 coding sequence is TGTGCCAGCAGTTTCAGGGGCATAACCTACGAGCAGTACTTC. It yields the protein CASSFRGITYEQYF. V usage is TRBV28 and J usage is TRBJ2-7; tentative D call: TRBD1 (6 bases). The germline V gene encodes CDR1 MDHEN and CDR2 SYDVKM. This CDR3 is built from 14 residues. V was pared by 3 bases and J by 2 bases, with 11 bases between. Drawing the rest from reference TRBV28 and TRBJ2-7, the complete variable domain is DVKVTQSSRYLVKRTGEKVFLECVQDMDHENMFWYRQDPGLGLRLIYFSYDVKMKEKGDIPEGYSVSREKKERFSLILESASTNQTSMYLCASSFRGITYEQYFGPGTRLTVT.

The chain has TRBV18 and TRBJ2-1; 9 positions match TRBD2. V lost 2 bases and J lost 2; bases outside the gene matches: 4. From germline, CDR1 is KGHSH and CDR2 LQKENI. CDR3 length: 16 residues. The CDR3 nucleotides read TGTGCCAGCTCACCATTTAGCGGGAGTCCCTACAATGAGCAGTTCTTC. Translation gives CASSPFSGSPYNEQFF.

The genes are TRBV19 and TRBJ1-5; D uncertain. CDR1 is LNHDA, CDR2 SQIVND, per germline (reference sequence). Deletions cut 10 bases from V and 3 bases from J, with 16 bases between. This CDR3 contains 14 residues. The CDR3 region is CATHPGISNQPQHF. CDR3 sequence (DNA): TGTGCCACCCACCCGGGGATATCCAATCAGCCCCAGCATTTT.

A few counts support this clone. This chain links TRBV27 with TRBJ2-1, with 10 nucleotides matching TRBD1. Germline loops: CDR1 MNHEY, CDR2 SMNVEV (reference sequence). The V gene end was trimmed by 2 bases and the J gene end by 9 bases; junction bases not matched to a gene: 10. The CDR3 covers 16 residues. The DNA for the CDR3 is TGTGCCAGCAGTTTAATTGGGACAGGGGCCCGGATTGAGCAGTTCTTC. Its protein is CASSLIGTGARIEQFF.